The present T cell receptor (beta chain) was sequenced within a study of regulatory and conventional T cells in RAG deficiency. Overall study findings and caveats: In Omenn syndrome, Treg and Tconv repertoires overlapped >85%. In Omenn syndrome, sorted "Tregs" may be peripherally activated cells. Treg unique TCR beta sequences were approximately 100-fold fewer in Omenn syndrome and CID/AS patients than controls.

Points on this clone: As yet, its antigen is unknown.

The CDR3 is 14 amino acids. The V gene's germline CDR1 is KGHSH and CDR2 LQKENI. Deletions cut 1 base from V and 3 bases from J, with 7 bases between. Here immunoSEQ multiplex PCR was the method, and the copy in TCRdb shows in-frame clones only, minus some. Here the sample spans about 9,400 clones, 89% being singletons. Blood CD4+ CD25-high CD127-low regulatory T cells supplied the genomic DNA template. The same data also went into a second study, on regulatory T cells. That report adds: Primers: 52 TRBV forward and 13 TRBJ reverse. Regulatory T cells showed the strongest V-J pair restriction and V/J gene skewing among patient repertoires.

The sequencing sample was made of Tregs sorted from blood. This TCR derives from a human donor in good health. This rearrangement joins TRBV18 to TRBJ1-5; D is possibly TRBD1 (5 bases). CDR3 region: CASSPQGPNQPQHF. The CDR3 DNA sequence: TGTGCCAGCTCACCACAGGGGCCCAATCAGCCCCAGCATTTT.